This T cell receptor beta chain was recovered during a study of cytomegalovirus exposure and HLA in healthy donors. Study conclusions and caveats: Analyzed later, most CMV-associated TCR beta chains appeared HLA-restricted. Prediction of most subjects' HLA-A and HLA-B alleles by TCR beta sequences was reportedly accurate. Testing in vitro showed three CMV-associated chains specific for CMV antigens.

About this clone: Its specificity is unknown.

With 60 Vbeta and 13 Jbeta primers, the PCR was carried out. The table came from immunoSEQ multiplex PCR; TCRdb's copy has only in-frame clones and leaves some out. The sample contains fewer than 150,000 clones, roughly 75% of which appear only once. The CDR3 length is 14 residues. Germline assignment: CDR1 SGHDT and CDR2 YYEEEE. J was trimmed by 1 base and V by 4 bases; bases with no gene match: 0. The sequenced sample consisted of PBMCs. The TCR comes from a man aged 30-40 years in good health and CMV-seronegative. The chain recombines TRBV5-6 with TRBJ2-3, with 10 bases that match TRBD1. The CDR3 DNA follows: TGTGCCAGCAGCGGGACAGGGGGCACAGATACGCAGTATTTT. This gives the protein CASSGTGGTDTQYF.